This T cell receptor (beta chain) was recorded in a study of response to subunit inactivated influenza vaccine. In TCRdb, the RT-PCR reads were re-called with MiXCR into one record per CDR3 protein. The table shows some 570,000 distinct CDR3 sequences, with about 11% occurring only once. Worth noting for this clonotype: Its antigen remains unknown.

The length of the CDR3 is 16 residues. Overall study results and limits: Few new T cells, the authors suggested, are recruited by each seasonal influenza vaccination.

The data were also submitted as part of a second study, on T cells expressing NK-cell markers. That paper adds: cDNA encoding TCR beta was synthesized via 5'RACE template switching incorporating UMIs.

Sequencing used PBMCs from blood, obtained on the day of vaccination. This TCR derives from a man in his fifties who received an inactivated influenza vaccine. The chain uses TRBV21-1 and TRBJ2-1. TRBV21-1 is flagged as a pseudogene. Here the CDR3 reads CASSKVSPSSYNEQFF. The CDR3 nucleotides read TGTGCCAGCAGCAAAGTTTCCCCGAGCTCCTACAATGAGCAGTTCTTC.